The 4 T cell receptor beta chains presented below share a single source sample, sequenced in a study of T cell responses to AZD1222 COVID-19 vaccine. Generated by immunoSEQ multiplex PCR, the TCRdb table keeps only in-frame clones and is missing some. The data contain about 140,000 clones, under 95% of them singletons. Sequenced here: peripheral blood, sampled 28 days after the second dose of the MenACWY control vaccine. These receptors were collected from an adult who received the MenACWY meningococcal vaccine as a control.

This chain uses TRBV29-1 with TRBJ1-5; D ambiguous. CDR3 length: 13 residues. Germline V gene sequence: CDR1 SQVTM, CDR2 ANQGSEA. Trimming took off 5 bases at V and 3 bases at J, with 11 bases between the two ends. CDR3 region: CSVQSGFNQPQHF. In nucleotides, the CDR3 is TGCAGCGTTCAAAGCGGATTCAATCAGCCCCAGCATTTT.

This chain connects TRBV28 to TRBJ1-5; no definite D call. The CDR3 runs 11 residues. Germline V gives CDR1 MDHEN, CDR2 SYDVKM. Deletions cut 6 bases from V and 5 bases from J, with 5 bases between. This CDR3 reads CASSRDQPQHF. The CDR3 DNA is TGTGCCAGCAGCCGCGATCAGCCCCAGCATTTT. Using reference TRBV28 and TRBJ1-5 for the parts outside the CDR3, the full variable domain is DVKVTQSSRYLVKRTGEKVFLECVQDMDHENMFWYRQDPGLGLRLIYFSYDVKMKEKGDIPEGYSVSREKKERFSLILESASTNQTSMYLCASSRDQPQHFGDGTRLSIL.

J is TRBJ2-3 and V is TRBV7-9; 10 positions match TRBD2. V was pared by 4 bases and J by 0 bases, with 4 bases of the junction left unmatched. The CDR3 contains 16 residues. The germline CDR1 and CDR2 sequences are SEHNR and FQNEAQ (reference sequence). The chain's CDR3 is CASSSPTSGSTDTQYF. The CDR3 coding sequence is TGTGCCAGCAGCTCCCCGACTAGCGGGAGCACAGATACGCAGTATTTT.

V gene TRBV27 combines with J gene TRBJ2-3, with D perhaps being TRBD1 or TRBD2 (6 bases each). There are 16 residues in the CDR3. Trimming took off 5 bases at V and 4 bases at J, with 19 bases between the two ends. Germline loops: CDR1 MNHEY, CDR2 SMNVEV (reference sequence). CDR3 nucleotides: TGTGCCAGCAGTGTACTAGCTGAGGGGGGCCCAGATACGCAGTATTTT. Its protein is CASSVLAEGGPDTQYF.